This TCR beta chain was identified in a study of early T cells in non-severe SARS-CoV-2 infection. The overall study: Sequencing input comprised bulk RNA from unsorted whole blood; chain pairing was not available.

This clonotype was detected only a few times. Its target is not known. CDR3 length: 15 amino acids. V was pared by 1 base and J by 1 base, with 9 bases between. Germline CDR1 and CDR2: LGHNT and FRNRAP. Notes on the study in general: VDJdb-based annotation leaned toward anti-spike CD8 responses and missed private and CD4 specificities.

The TCR library protocol attached unique molecular identifiers to the individual cDNA molecules. From the 5' RACE reads, TCRdb called clonotypes with MiXCR, one entry per CDR3 protein. Of about 66,000 distinct CDR3 sequences in the sample, roughly 13% were seen once. The sample comprised whole blood. This receptor was taken from an adult who was a healthcare worker with PCR-confirmed SARS-CoV-2 infection or an uninfected control (not recorded which). This chain links TRBV12-5 with TRBJ2-3; TRBD2 is a possible D gene (5 bases). The CDR3 region is CASGLGGGRTDTQYF. The DNA of the CDR3 is TGTGCTAGTGGTTTGGGTGGCGGGCGCACAGATACGCAGTATTTT.